These 8 T cell receptor beta chains were sequenced from one sample in a study of blood T cell repertoires in COVID-19. The data were produced by immunoSEQ multiplex PCR, yet TCRdb's version contains in-frame clones alone and is incomplete. The table includes 130,000 to 150,000 clones, 88% detected once. What was sequenced was peripheral blood. These receptors were obtained from a man between 65 and 85 years old with acute or convalescent COVID-19.

This clone appeared a few times. This rearrangement joins TRBV5-4 to TRBJ2-5; TRBD2 matches 11 bases. Germline CDR1 is SGHNT and CDR2 is YYREEE (reference sequence). The CDR3 has 15 amino acids. The trim removed 5 bases at V and 2 bases at J, leaving 5 bases unmatched. The CDR3 spells CASRAGLADQETQYF. For the CDR3, the DNA is TGTGCCAGCAGGGCGGGACTAGCGGATCAAGAGACCCAGTACTTC.

This chain uses TRBV24-1 with TRBJ2-1; 8 positions agree with TRBD2. V shed 5 bases and J 12 bases; nucleotides not matched to a gene: 17. CDR3 size: 16 residues. Germline V lookup: CDR1 KGHDR, CDR2 SFDVKD. The chain's CDR3 is CATSGSLADHMGGQFF. CDR3 sequence (DNA): TGTGCCACCAGTGGCTCACTAGCGGATCACATGGGGGGGCAGTTCTTC.

The rearrangement joins TRBV19 to TRBJ1-5; D gene uncertain. The CDR3 extends over 13 amino acids. V lost 4 bases to trimming and J lost 7 bases, with 11 bases between them. CDR1 and CDR2 (germline): LNHDA, SQIVND (reference sequence). For the CDR3, the DNA is TGTGCCAGTAGTACGGAGAGGGCCCAGCCCCAGCATTTT. Its protein is CASSTERAQPQHF.

This clone came up a few times. V usage is TRBV6-5 and J usage is TRBJ2-1, with TRBD2 matching over 9 bases. V lost 8 bases and J lost 0; bases outside the gene matches: 2. The germline V gene has CDR1 MNHEY and CDR2 SVGAGI. There are 14 residues in the CDR3. The CDR3 DNA is TGTGCCAGCCGTAGCGGGAGCTCCTACAATGAGCAGTTCTTC. Its protein product is CASRSGSSYNEQFF.

This clone was seen once. The chain links TRBV21-1 to TRBJ2-7; the listed D gene, TRBD2, was not tested against the DNA. TRBV21-1 is described as a pseudogene. The CDR3 covers 16 residues. The CDR3 here is CASSKEGLAGAHEQYF. In nucleotides, the CDR3 is TGTGCCAGCAGCAAAGAAGGCCTAGCGGGAGCCCACGAGCAGTACTTC.

This rearrangement joins TRBV5-4 to TRBJ2-1; 7 bases map to TRBD2. Germline-derived CDR1 and CDR2 are SGHNT and YYREEE (reference sequence). Unmatched junction bases numbered 7, after V lost 7 bases and J lost 3 bases. The CDR3 spans 14 residues. CDR3 sequence: CASRIAGRYNEQFF. CDR3 nucleotides: TGTGCCAGCCGCATAGCGGGTCGCTACAATGAGCAGTTCTTC.

Only a few counts were recorded for this clone. The chain couples TRBV9 to TRBJ1-3, with 8 bases lining up with TRBD1. The germline CDR1 and CDR2 sequences are SGDLS and YYNGEE. J lost 2 bases, V lost 0 bases, and 1 base had no gene match. The CDR3 is 15 amino acids. The CDR3 region is CASSVETGAGNTIYF. CDR3 DNA sequence: TGTGCCAGCAGCGTAGAGACAGGGGCTGGAAACACCATATATTTT.

The V and J genes are TRBV11-3 and TRBJ2-2; 8 bases map to TRBD1. Trimming at V came to 4 bases and at J to 4 bases, leaving 8 bases not matched to a gene. This CDR3 spans 16 amino acids. Germline V CDR1 and CDR2: SGHNT, YENEEA. CDR3 sequence (DNA): TGTGCCAGCAGCTCCGGACAGGACAGGGCCACCGGGGAGCTGTTTTTT. It is translated as CASSSGQDRATGELFF.